This is a list of T cell receptor beta chains from one sample in a study of CD8+CD57+ T cells in acquired aplastic anemia. MiXCR was run by TCRdb on the reads, yielding one entry per CDR3 protein. The table records about 200,000 distinct CDR3 sequences, roughly 60% of them present only once. The sample was sorted CD4+, CD8+, or CD8+CD57+ T cells (not recorded which) from PBMCs. Receptor source: a human donor with aplastic anemia. CDR3s include the opening cysteine and the closing phenylalanine or tryptophan. A D gene is named only where the DNA matches it firmly. Clone sizes are given selectively: once, few, many, or a class where the clone is expanded.

clone size: NA
V gene: TRBV10-3
D gene: NA
J gene: TRBJ1-2
CDR3 protein: CAISEEQGRGNGYTF
CDR3 DNA: TGTGCCATCAGTGAGGAACAGGGTAGAGGGAATGGCTACACCTTC

clone size: NA
V gene: TRBV7-2
D gene: NA
J gene: TRBJ1-6
CDR3 protein: CASSLNPLSYNSPLHF
CDR3 DNA: TGTGCCAGCAGCTTAAACCCCCTCTCCTATAATTCACCCCTCCACTTT

clone size: NA
V gene: TRBV3-1
D gene: NA
J gene: TRBJ2-7
CDR3 protein: CASSQDVIPYEQYF
CDR3 DNA: TGTGCCAGCAGCCAAGATGTCATTCCCTACGAGCAGTACTTC

clone size: NA
V gene: TRBV5-6
D gene: NA
J gene: TRBJ2-7
CDR3 protein: CASSLVGTLRAEQYF
CDR3 DNA: TGTGCCAGCAGCTTGGTAGGGACTCTCAGGGCCGAGCAGTACTTC

clone size: NA
V gene: TRBV7-2
D gene: NA
J gene: TRBJ2-2
CDR3 protein: CASSLAVGRGDTGELFF
CDR3 DNA: TGTGCCAGCAGCTTAGCCGTTGGGAGGGGGGACACCGGGGAGCTGTTTTTT

clone size: NA
V gene: TRBV7-4
D gene: NA
J gene: TRBJ2-3
CDR3 protein: CASSSMIQLPLDTQYF
CDR3 DNA: TGTGCCAGCAGCTCAATGATTCAACTGCCTCTAGATACGCAGTATTTT

clone size: NA
V gene: TRBV12-3/TRBV12-4
D gene: NA
J gene: TRBJ2-2
CDR3 protein: CASSSAGGLFF
CDR3 DNA: TGTGCCAGCAGTTCCGCCGGGGGGCTGTTTTTT

clone size: many
V gene: TRBV3-1
D gene: NA
J gene: TRBJ2-5
CDR3 protein: CASSPSQGREIRETQYF
CDR3 DNA: TGTGCCAGCAGCCCCTCCCAGGGTCGGGAGATACGGGAGACCCAGTACTTC

clone size: few
V gene: TRBV29-1
D gene: NA
J gene: TRBJ2-1
CDR3 protein: CSVEARDNEQFF
CDR3 DNA: TGCAGCGTTGAAGCCAGGGACAATGAGCAGTTCTTC

clone size: NA
V gene: TRBV7-9
D gene: TRBD2
J gene: TRBJ2-5
CDR3 protein: CASRGGQETQYF
CDR3 DNA: TGTGCCAGCCGCGGGGGACAAGAGACCCAGTACTTC

clone size: few
V gene: TRBV24-1
D gene: NA
J gene: TRBJ2-3
CDR3 protein: CATSDGGPGTDTQYF
CDR3 DNA: TGTGCCACCAGTGATGGTGGGCCTGGGACAGATACGCAGTATTTT

clone size: once
V gene: TRBV15
D gene: NA
J gene: TRBJ2-5
CDR3 protein: CATSVAETQYF
CDR3 DNA: TGTGCCACCTCCGTGGCAGAGACCCAGTACTTC

clone size: NA
V gene: TRBV7-2
D gene: NA
J gene: TRBJ2-1
CDR3 protein: CASSLGGSAELEQFF
CDR3 DNA: TGCGCCAGCAGCTTAGGTGGAAGTGCGGAGCTTGAGCAGTTCTTC

clone size: NA
V gene: TRBV10-2
D gene: NA
J gene: TRBJ1-4
CDR3 protein: CASSDISRGKLFF
CDR3 DNA: TGCGCCAGCAGTGATATCTCGAGAGGAAAACTGTTTTTT

clone size: NA
V gene: TRBV24-1
D gene: NA
J gene: TRBJ2-7
CDR3 protein: CASSPSGWSYEQYF
CDR3 DNA: TGTGCCAGCAGTCCCTCAGGGTGGTCTTACGAGCAGTACTTC

clone size: NA
V gene: TRBV11-2
D gene: TRBD1
J gene: TRBJ1-1
CDR3 protein: CASSFDRDGAFF
CDR3 DNA: TGTGCCAGCAGCTTTGACAGGGATGGAGCTTTCTTT

clone size: NA
V gene: TRBV18
D gene: TRBD1
J gene: TRBJ1-5
CDR3 protein: CASSPDRVQPQHF
CDR3 DNA: TGTGCCAGCTCACCGGACAGGGTTCAGCCCCAGCATTTT

clone size: NA
V gene: TRBV5-1
D gene: TRBD1
J gene: TRBJ2-4
CDR3 protein: CASSELRDRAWEYF
CDR3 DNA: TGCGCCAGCAGCGAACTTCGGGACAGAGCCTGGGAGTACTTC

clone size: NA
V gene: TRBV15
D gene: TRBD1
J gene: TRBJ1-4
CDR3 protein: CATSRPFPGQGANEKLFF
CDR3 DNA: TGTGCCACCAGCAGACCATTTCCGGGACAGGGGGCTAATGAAAAACTGTTTTTT

clone size: once
V gene: TRBV7-9
D gene: NA
J gene: TRBJ1-4
CDR3 protein: CASSRGGSEKLFF
CDR3 DNA: TGTGCCAGCAGCAGGGGAGGGAGTGAAAAACTGTTTTTT

clone size: few
V gene: TRBV2
D gene: TRBD2
J gene: TRBJ2-5
CDR3 protein: CASSEGGAGKETQYF
CDR3 DNA: TGTGCCAGCAGTGAGGGGGGAGCGGGGAAAGAGACCCAGTACTTC

clone size: NA
V gene: TRBV20-1
D gene: TRBD2
J gene: TRBJ2-1
CDR3 protein: CSASSMRLAVEQFF
CDR3 DNA: TGCAGTGCTAGTTCTATGAGACTAGCGGTTGAGCAGTTCTTC

clone size: many
V gene: TRBV5-8
D gene: TRBD2
J gene: TRBJ2-5
CDR3 protein: CASSLRAGGPPGTQYF
CDR3 DNA: TGTGCCAGCAGCTTGAGGGCGGGAGGCCCGCCAGGGACCCAGTACTTC

clone size: NA
V gene: TRBV7-2
D gene: TRBD2
J gene: TRBJ2-3
CDR3 protein: CASSLGPGLAGVDTQYF
CDR3 DNA: TGTGCCAGCAGCTTGGGGCCGGGACTAGCGGGAGTGGATACGCAGTATTTT

clone size: NA
V gene: TRBV24-1
D gene: TRBD1
J gene: TRBJ1-5
CDR3 protein: CATSDPTGGHQPQHF
CDR3 DNA: TGTGCCACCAGTGACCCTACAGGGGGCCATCAGCCCCAGCATTTT

clone size: NA
V gene: TRBV19
D gene: NA
J gene: TRBJ2-1
CDR3 protein: CASGNPGNNEQFF
CDR3 DNA: TGTGCCAGCGGCAACCCGGGGAACAATGAGCAGTTCTTC

clone size: NA
V gene: TRBV24-1
D gene: NA
J gene: TRBJ1-2
CDR3 protein: CAISDLRYGYTF
CDR3 DNA: TGTGCCATCAGTGATTTACGGTATGGCTACACCTTC

clone size: NA
V gene: TRBV7-2
D gene: NA
J gene: TRBJ2-7
CDR3 protein: CASGEAEQYF
CDR3 DNA: TGTGCCAGCGGGGAGGCCGAGCAGTACTTC

clone size: NA
V gene: TRBV7-9
D gene: NA
J gene: TRBJ2-7
CDR3 protein: CASSLVSREGTYEQYF
CDR3 DNA: TGTGCCAGCAGCTTAGTTAGCAGGGAAGGTACCTACGAGCAGTACTTC

clone size: NA
V gene: TRBV7-2
D gene: TRBD1
J gene: TRBJ2-7
CDR3 protein: CASSGRDRGPYEQYF
CDR3 DNA: TGTGCCAGCAGCGGCCGGGACAGGGGCCCCTACGAGCAGTACTTC

clone size: NA
V gene: TRBV7-8
D gene: NA
J gene: TRBJ2-7
CDR3 protein: CASRSNYEQYF
CDR3 DNA: TGTGCCAGCAGGTCTAACTACGAGCAGTACTTC